This TCR beta chain came from a study of T-cell reconstitution after alpha-beta-depleted transplantation in children. Findings and caveats of the study: In patients about two months after transplant, alpha-beta T cells reportedly arose from several hundred expanded graft clones. Once a year had passed after transplant, T-cell counts and diversity came mostly from newly produced T cells. Surviving thymic progenitors and recipient T cells were the source of high TCRbeta diversity at day 60 in some patients.

Preparation of the TCRbeta library used unique molecular identifiers. TCRdb fed the PCR reads into MiXCR, producing one record per CDR3 protein. The sample carries more than 300,000 distinct CDR3 sequences, about 17% recorded once. With regard to this clonotype: Its antigen is undetermined.

The CDR3 runs 14 residues. Trimming took off 5 bases at V and 8 bases at J, with 18 bases between the two ends. CDR1 MDHEN and CDR2 SYDVKM come from the germline V gene. This TCR was sampled from a male patient aged 2 to 9 who had a stem cell transplant for acute lymphoblastic leukemia, so the T cells may come from the graft donor. The chain employs TRBV28 and TRBJ2-5; a possible D gene is TRBD2 (6 bases). The specimen was PBMCs, mostly from graft donor cells, collected 360 days after TCRalphabeta/CD19-depleted stem cell transplant. For the CDR3, the DNA is TGTGCCAGCAGTCCACTAGCCAGGAGGGGCACCCAGTACTTC. Amino acids: CASSPLARRGTQYF. The whole variable domain, remainder taken from reference TRBV28 and TRBJ2-5, is DVKVTQSSRYLVKRTGEKVFLECVQDMDHENMFWYRQDPGLGLRLIYFSYDVKMKEKGDIPEGYSVSREKKERFSLILESASTNQTSMYLCASSPLARRGTQYFGPGTRLLVL.